This TCR beta chain appears in the sequencing data of a study of graft-versus-host responses after intestinal transplantation. Overall study context: Tacrolimus and steroids were given for around 3 years to all recipients after anti-thymocyte globulin induction. Overall study results and limits: GvH clones were found in recipient marrow; some appeared first in ileum or blood.

For this clone: Its matching antigen is unknown.

The CDR3 contains 15 residues. Trimming removed 5 bases at V and 6 bases at J, with 17 bases between. Per the germline V gene, CDR1 is LNHDA and CDR2 is SQIVND (reference sequence). Produced via immunoSEQ multiplex PCR; TCRdb's table is partial and in-frame only. The table has about 21,000 clones, approximately 92% seen once. Sequencing used PBMCs, obtained roughly ten weeks after intestinal transplantation. The origin of this receptor is a human patient who received an intestinal transplant, so some T cells may come from the graft donor. The chain combines TRBV19 with TRBJ2-1; D unresolved. The CDR3 spells CASSLRFSPLNEQFF. CDR3 nucleotide sequence: TGTGCCAGTAGTCTCAGGTTCTCCCCGCTCAATGAGCAGTTCTTC.